The sample holds a few counts of the clone carrying this T cell receptor (beta chain). The antigen is not known. The source of the sample is a study of T-cell memory formation after mild COVID-19. Looking at the study overall: Most TCR clusters belonged to a single donor.

The study, taken as a whole, reports: Among clones peaking at day 37 in the second wave, SARS-CoV-2 specificity remained unconfirmed.

TCRdb re-called the 5' RACE reads with MiXCR, one entry per CDR3 protein. Of about 340,000 distinct CDR3 sequences listed, roughly 19% were seen once; the top ten hold 21%. The clonotype originates from a man younger than 35 who had mild COVID-19 (a few samples of this study predate the infection). Cell type and time point are not known. Sequencing input: PBMCs or a T cell subset sorted from them (not recorded which).

CDR3 sequence reads: CASHWSNQPQHF. CDR3 DNA sequence: TGTGCCAGCCACTGGAGCAATCAGCCCCAGCATTTT. The V call is TRBV6-1, the J call TRBJ1-5; no definite D call. The CDR3 loop spans 12 amino acids. V was cut by 8 bases and J by 1 base, with 6 bases left in between. Germline CDR1 is MNHNS and CDR2 is SASEGT.